This T cell receptor beta chain originates from a study of monozygotic twins with inflammatory bowel disease. TCRdb processed the 5' RACE reads again and assigns one entry to each CDR3 protein, with no DNA. Its clone listing holds more than 300,000 distinct CDR3 sequences. The CDR3 loop spans 14 amino acids. Germline CDR1 and CDR2: KGHSH and LQKENI. The specimen sequenced was blood. The chain has TRBV18 and TRBJ1-1. This sequence was found in a human donor with ulcerative colitis or Crohn's disease, or a healthy co-twin of an affected twin (not recorded which). CDR3 region: CASSRVETNTEAFF.